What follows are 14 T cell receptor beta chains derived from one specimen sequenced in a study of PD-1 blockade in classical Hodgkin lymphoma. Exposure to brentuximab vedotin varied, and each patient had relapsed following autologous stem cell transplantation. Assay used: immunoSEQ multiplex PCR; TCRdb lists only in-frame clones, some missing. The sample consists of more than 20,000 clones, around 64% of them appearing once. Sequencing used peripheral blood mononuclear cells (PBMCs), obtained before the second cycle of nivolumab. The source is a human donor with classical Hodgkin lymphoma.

CDR3 sequence reads: CASRTEVHNEKLFF. DNA of the CDR3: TGCGCCAGCAGGACAGAGGTCCATAATGAAAAACTGTTTTTT. The V and J genes are TRBV5-1 and TRBJ1-4, with D possibly TRBD1 on 5 matching bases. The CDR3 runs to 14 residues. The ends were cut back, 5 bases at V and 4 bases at J, with 12 bases in the middle. Germline V lookup: CDR1 SGHRS, CDR2 YFSETQ.

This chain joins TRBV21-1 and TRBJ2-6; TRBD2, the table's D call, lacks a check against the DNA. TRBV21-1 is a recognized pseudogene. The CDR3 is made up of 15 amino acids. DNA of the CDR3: TGTGCCAGCAGCTTGGGGAGCTCTGGGGCCAACGTCCTGACTTTC. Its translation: CASSLGSSGANVLTF.

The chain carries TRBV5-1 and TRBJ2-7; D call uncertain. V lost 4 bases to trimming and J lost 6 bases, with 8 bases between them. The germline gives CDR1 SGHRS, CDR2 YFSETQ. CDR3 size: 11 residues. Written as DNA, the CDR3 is TGCGCCAGCAGCAACCTAGGCGAGCAGTACTTC. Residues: CASSNLGEQYF.

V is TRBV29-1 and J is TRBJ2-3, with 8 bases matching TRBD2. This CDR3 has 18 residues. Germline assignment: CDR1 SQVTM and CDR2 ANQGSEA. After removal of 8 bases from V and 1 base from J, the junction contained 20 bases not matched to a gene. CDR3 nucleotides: TGCAGCTTTCGTTGGCGGGGGGTGGTATTGTCGGGCACAGATACGCAGTATTTT. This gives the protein CSFRWRGVVLSGTDTQYF.

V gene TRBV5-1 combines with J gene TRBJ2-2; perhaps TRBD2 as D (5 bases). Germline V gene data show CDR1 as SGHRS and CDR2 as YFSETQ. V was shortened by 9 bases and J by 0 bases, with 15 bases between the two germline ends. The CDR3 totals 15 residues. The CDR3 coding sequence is TGCGCCACCCGGCAGGTAGCGACGAACACCGGGGAGCTGTTTTTT. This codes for CATRQVATNTGELFF.

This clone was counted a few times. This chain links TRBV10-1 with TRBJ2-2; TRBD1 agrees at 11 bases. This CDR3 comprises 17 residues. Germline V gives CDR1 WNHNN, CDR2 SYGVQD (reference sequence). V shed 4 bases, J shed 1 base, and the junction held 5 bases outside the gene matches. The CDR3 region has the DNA TGCGCCAGCAGTGGACCGGGACAGGGGGGGAACACCGGGGAGCTGTTTTTT. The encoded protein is CASSGPGQGGNTGELFF.

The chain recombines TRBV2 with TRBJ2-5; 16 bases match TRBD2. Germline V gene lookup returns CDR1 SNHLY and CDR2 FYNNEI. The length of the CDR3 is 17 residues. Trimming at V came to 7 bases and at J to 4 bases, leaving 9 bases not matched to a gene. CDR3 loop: CASMEGLAGGPTETQYF. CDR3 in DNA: TGTGCCAGCATGGAGGGACTAGCGGGGGGGCCGACAGAGACCCAGTACTTC.

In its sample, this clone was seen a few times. The CDR3 DNA is TGTGCCAGCAGCTTGGGACTAGCGGGCGGCCCCGCGAACACCGGGGAGCTGTTTTTT. Translation gives CASSLGLAGGPANTGELFF. The gene calls are TRBV5-4 and TRBJ2-2; TRBD2 matches at 10 bases. V was pared by 0 bases and J by 0 bases, with 8 bases of the junction left unmatched. CDR3 length: 19 residues. Germline V gene sequence: CDR1 SGHNT, CDR2 YYREEE (reference sequence). The whole variable domain, filled in from reference TRBV5-4 and TRBJ2-2, reads ETGVTQSPTHLIKTRGQQVTLRCSSQSGHNTVSWYQQALGQGPQFIFQYYREEENGRGNFPPRFSGLQFPNYSSELNVNALELDDSALYLCASSLGLAGGPANTGELFFGEGSRLTVL.

The CDR3 protein is CAITPTGGQPQHF. CDR3 coding DNA: TGTGCCATCACTCCGACAGGGGGTCAGCCCCAGCATTTT. The chain joins TRBV10-3 to TRBJ1-5; 9 bases map to TRBD1. Germline V gene data show CDR1 as ENHRY and CDR2 as SYGVKD. Trimming at V came to 7 bases and at J to 6 bases, leaving 4 bases not matched to a gene. There are 13 residues in the CDR3.

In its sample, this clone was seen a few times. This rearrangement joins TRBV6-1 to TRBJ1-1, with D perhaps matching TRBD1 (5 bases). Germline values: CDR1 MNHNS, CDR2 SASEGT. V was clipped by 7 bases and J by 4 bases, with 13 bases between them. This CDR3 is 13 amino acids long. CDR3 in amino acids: CASTYQGGTEAFF. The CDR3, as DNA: TGTGCCAGCACTTACCAGGGTGGCACTGAAGCTTTCTTT.

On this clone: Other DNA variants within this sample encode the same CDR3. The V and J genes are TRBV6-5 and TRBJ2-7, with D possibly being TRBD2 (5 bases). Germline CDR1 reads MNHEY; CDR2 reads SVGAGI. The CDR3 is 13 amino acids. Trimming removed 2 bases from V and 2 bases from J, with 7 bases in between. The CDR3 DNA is TGTGCCAGCAGTTACGGGAGAGCCTACGAGCAGTACTTC. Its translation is CASSYGRAYEQYF.

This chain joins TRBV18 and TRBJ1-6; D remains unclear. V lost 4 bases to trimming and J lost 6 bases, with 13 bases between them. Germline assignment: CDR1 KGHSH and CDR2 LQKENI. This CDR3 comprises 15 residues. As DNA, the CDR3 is TGTGCCAGCTCACTTGCGTCGGGCCGTAATTCACCCCTCCACTTT. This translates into CASSLASGRNSPLHF.

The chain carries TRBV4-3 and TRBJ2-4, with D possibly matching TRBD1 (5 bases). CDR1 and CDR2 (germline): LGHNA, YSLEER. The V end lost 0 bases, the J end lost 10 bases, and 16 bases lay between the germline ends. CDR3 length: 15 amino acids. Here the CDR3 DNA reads TGCGCCAGCAGCCAAGATTTCAAGCAGGGTTCGATTCAGTACTTC. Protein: CASSQDFKQGSIQYF.

The CDR3 DNA follows: TGCGCCAGCGGCCCAGCTGGGGCCAACGTCCTGACTTTC. Its translation: CASGPAGANVLTF. The chain links TRBV5-1 to TRBJ2-6; D is unresolved. V was pared by 7 bases and J by 2 bases, with 7 bases between. CDR1 is SGHRS and CDR2 is YFSETQ in the germline V gene. This CDR3 region has 13 residues. Filled out from reference TRBV5-1 and TRBJ2-6, the complete variable domain reads KAGVTQTPRYLIKTRGQQVTLSCSPISGHRSVSWYQQTPGQGLQFLFEYFSETQRNKGNFPGRFSGRQFSNSRSEMNVSTLELGDSALYLCASGPAGANVLTFGAGSRLTVL.